Listed here are 4 T cell receptor beta chains from one sample, sequenced in a study of blood T cell repertoires in COVID-19. Produced via immunoSEQ multiplex PCR; TCRdb's table is partial and in-frame only. This sample has 200,000 to 250,000 clones, with over 80% found just once. The sequencing sample was made of peripheral blood. Receptors were obtained from a human donor in a cohort sampled during active COVID-19.

The genes are TRBV6-5 and TRBJ1-1; 8 nucleotides align to TRBD1. V dropped 7 bases and J dropped 9; count of bases not matched to a gene: 7. The CDR3 contains 12 residues. The germline V gene has CDR1 MNHEY and CDR2 SVGAGI. This chain's CDR3 is CASTRGRGQAFF. CDR3 coding DNA: TGTGCCAGCACCCGGGGCAGGGGGCAAGCTTTCTTT.

The chain links TRBV11-2 to TRBJ2-7; 13 nucleotides align to TRBD2. Germline trimming cut 2 bases from V and 1 base from J; bases unmatched to any gene: 2. The CDR3 is 16 residues long. Germline-derived CDR1 and CDR2 are SGHAT and FQNNGV. The CDR3 coding sequence is TGTGCCAGCAGCTTAATACTAGCGGGGGGGTCCTACGAGCAGTACTTC. The encoded protein is CASSLILAGGSYEQYF.

This clone was detected only once. The V and J genes are TRBV25-1 and TRBJ1-6; the match to TRBD1 covers 7 bases. CDR3 length: 16 residues. V was clipped by 6 bases and J by 4 bases; unmatched bases: 9. Germline V gene sequence: CDR1 MGHDK, CDR2 SYGVNS. The CDR3 is CASRGAGGLYNSPLHF. CDR3 nucleotide sequence: TGTGCCAGCAGGGGGGCAGGGGGTTTGTATAATTCACCCCTCCACTTT.

CDR3 sequence: CASSLEAGGQGETQYF. The CDR3 coding sequence is TGCGCCAGCAGCTTGGAGGCCGGGGGGCAAGGAGAGACCCAGTACTTC. The genes are TRBV5-1 and TRBJ2-5; the D gene is possibly TRBD2 (7 bases). This CDR3 comprises 16 residues. CDR1 and CDR2 from the germline V gene are SGHRS and YFSETQ. V gave up 0 bases and J gave up 4 bases, with 16 bases separating them.